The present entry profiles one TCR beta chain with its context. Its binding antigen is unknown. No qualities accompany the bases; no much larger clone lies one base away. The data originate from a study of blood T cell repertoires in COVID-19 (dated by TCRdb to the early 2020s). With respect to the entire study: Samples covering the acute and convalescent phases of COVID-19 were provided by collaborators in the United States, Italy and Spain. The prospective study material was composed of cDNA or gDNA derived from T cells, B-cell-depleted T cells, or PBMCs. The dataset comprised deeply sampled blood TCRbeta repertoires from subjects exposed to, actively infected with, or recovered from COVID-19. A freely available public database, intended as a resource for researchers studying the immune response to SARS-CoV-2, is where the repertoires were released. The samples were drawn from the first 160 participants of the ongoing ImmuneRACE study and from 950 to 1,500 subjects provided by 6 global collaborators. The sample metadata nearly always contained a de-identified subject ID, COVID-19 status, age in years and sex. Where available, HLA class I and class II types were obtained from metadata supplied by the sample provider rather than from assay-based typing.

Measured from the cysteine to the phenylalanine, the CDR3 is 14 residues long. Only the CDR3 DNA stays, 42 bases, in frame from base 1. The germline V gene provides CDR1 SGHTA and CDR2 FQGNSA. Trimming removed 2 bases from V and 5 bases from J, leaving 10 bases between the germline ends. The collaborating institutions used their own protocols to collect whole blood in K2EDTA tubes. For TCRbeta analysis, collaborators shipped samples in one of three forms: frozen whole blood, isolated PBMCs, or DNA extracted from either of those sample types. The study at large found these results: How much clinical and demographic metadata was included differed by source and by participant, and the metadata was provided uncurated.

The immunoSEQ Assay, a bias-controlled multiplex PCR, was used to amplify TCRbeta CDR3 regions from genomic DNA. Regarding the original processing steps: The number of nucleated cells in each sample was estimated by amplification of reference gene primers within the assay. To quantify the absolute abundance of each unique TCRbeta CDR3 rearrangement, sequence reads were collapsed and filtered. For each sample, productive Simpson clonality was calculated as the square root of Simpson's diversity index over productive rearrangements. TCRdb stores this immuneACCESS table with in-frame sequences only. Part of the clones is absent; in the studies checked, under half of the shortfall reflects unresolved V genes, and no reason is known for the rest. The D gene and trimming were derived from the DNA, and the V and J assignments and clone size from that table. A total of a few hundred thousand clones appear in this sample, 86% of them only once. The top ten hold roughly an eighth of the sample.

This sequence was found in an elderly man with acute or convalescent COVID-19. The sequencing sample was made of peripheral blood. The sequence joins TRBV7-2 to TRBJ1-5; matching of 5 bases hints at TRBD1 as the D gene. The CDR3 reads CASSLNAGYQPQHF. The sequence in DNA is TGTGCCAGCAGCTTAAATGCAGGGTATCAGCCCCAGCATTTT.